What follows are 23 T cell receptor beta chains derived from one specimen sequenced in a study of naive and memory T cell subsets. A UMI-containing oligonucleotide was joined by 3' ligation to the TCR cDNA template. Ligated cDNA underwent four rounds of PCR with nested alpha and beta constant region primers and SP2. TCRdb ran MiXCR on the 5' RACE reads and lists one entry per CDR3 protein. Seen here are about 60,000 distinct CDR3 sequences, under 10% observed once, and the top ten hold about a fifth. These receptors were obtained from a female donor in good health.

This clonotype turned up a few times. This chain uses TRBV7-9 with TRBJ1-1; TRBD1 matches 8 bases. CDR3 length: 15 amino acids. Per the germline V gene, CDR1 is SEHNR and CDR2 is FQNEAQ (reference sequence). V was pared by 5 bases and J by 3 bases, with 8 bases of the junction left unmatched. CDR3: CASSAKAGGDTEAFF. DNA of the CDR3: TGTGCCAGCAGCGCCAAGGCAGGGGGCGACACTGAAGCTTTCTTT.

This clonotype was recorded at least ten times. The chain combines TRBV28 with TRBJ2-1; 10 nucleotides align to TRBD2. Germline V CDR1 and CDR2: MDHEN, SYDVKM. CDR3 length: 22 residues. V gave up 6 bases and J gave up 3 bases; unmatched junction bases: 26. The CDR3 loop is CASSENPPRLAGIPRIYNEQFF. For the CDR3, the DNA is TGTGCCAGCAGCGAAAACCCCCCTCGACTAGCGGGCATCCCGAGAATCTACAATGAGCAGTTCTTC. The variable domain in full, with the rest retrieved from reference TRBV28 and TRBJ2-1, is DVKVTQSSRYLVKRTGEKVFLECVQDMDHENMFWYRQDPGLGLRLIYFSYDVKMKEKGDIPEGYSVSREKKERFSLILESASTNQTSMYLCASSENPPRLAGIPRIYNEQFFGPGTRLTVL.

Only a few counts were recorded for this clonotype. The chain carries TRBV7-2 and TRBJ2-1; a possible D gene is TRBD1 (6 bases). The CDR3 is 15 residues long. V lost 1 base to trimming and J lost 10 bases, with 17 bases between them. CDR1 is SGHTA, CDR2 FQGNSA, per germline. CDR3 sequence: CASSLGRTGLGEQFF. CDR3 sequence (DNA): TGTGCCAGCAGCTTAGGTCGTACAGGGCTGGGAGAGCAGTTCTTC.

This clonotype was counted between two and nine times. The chain has TRBV12-5 and TRBJ1-1; D possibly corresponds to TRBD1 (5 bases). The CDR3 loop spans 20 amino acids. Trimming removed 0 bases from V and 6 bases from J, with 29 bases in between. The germline gives CDR1 LGHNT, CDR2 FRNRAP. The DNA of the CDR3 is TGTGCTAGTGGTTTGGTAAAGGTTATCCGGGACCCTCGAACGGGTCCTGAAGCTTTCTTT. Residues: CASGLVKVIRDPRTGPEAFF.

This clonotype was recorded many times. V usage is TRBV12-3 or TRBV12-4 and J usage is TRBJ2-7; D is unclear. V lost 6 bases and J lost 2, with 14 bases in between. The length of the CDR3 is 14 residues. As DNA, the CDR3 is TGTGCCAGCAGCTCGGACCGCTTTACCTACGAGCAGTACTTC. This gives the protein CASSSDRFTYEQYF.

The rearrangement links TRBV7-9 to TRBJ2-2; TRBD2 might be the D (6 bases). The V gene lost 4 bases and the J gene lost 5 bases, with 17 bases spanning the gap. This CDR3 region has 16 residues. Germline V gives CDR1 SEHNR, CDR2 FQNEAQ (reference sequence). The CDR3 reads CASSYGGGARTGELFF. The DNA for the CDR3 is TGTGCCAGCAGCTATGGCGGCGGGGCGCGGACCGGGGAGCTGTTTTTT.

The table lists this clonotype with a few counts. The rearrangement joins TRBV28 to TRBJ2-7, with D perhaps matching TRBD2 (6 bases). CDR1 is MDHEN and CDR2 is SYDVKM in the germline V gene. The CDR3 runs 13 residues. Trimming left V 11 bases short and J 2 bases short, with 16 bases between. CDR3 DNA sequence: TGTGCCTCACGCCTTAGCGGAACCTACGAGCAGTACTTC. Translating gives CASRLSGTYEQYF.

This clonotype was found many times. The CDR3 DNA sequence: TGTGCCAGCAGTGAACGTCCCGGGACAGGGTCGGGGGAAGCTTTCTTT. Its translation: CASSERPGTGSGEAFF. The rearrangement links TRBV6-1 to TRBJ1-1; 9 nucleotides match TRBD1. Germline values: CDR1 MNHNS, CDR2 SASEGT. CDR3 length: 16 amino acids. V lost 2 bases, J lost 8 bases, and 12 bases stayed unmatched.

The rearrangement joins TRBV18 to TRBJ2-3, with D tentatively TRBD2 (6 bases). The ends were cut back, 3 bases at V and 0 bases at J, with 7 bases in the middle. This CDR3 spans 14 amino acids. CDR1 is KGHSH and CDR2 is LQKENI in the germline V gene. The CDR3 DNA is TGTGCCAGCTCACCTGGGACTAGCACAGATACGCAGTATTTT. Encoded protein: CASSPGTSTDTQYF.

This clonotype was recorded a few times. The chain couples TRBV5-1 to TRBJ2-3; D not resolved. V lost 0 bases to trimming and J lost 2 bases, with 10 bases between them. The CDR3 spans 15 residues. The V gene's germline CDR1 is SGHRS and CDR2 YFSETQ. CDR3 nucleotide sequence: TGCGCCAGCAGCTTGGCCGGGCCTTACACAGATACGCAGTATTTT. Translation: CASSLAGPYTDTQYF.

This clonotype has only a few counts. The V call is TRBV29-1, the J call TRBJ2-7; weak D call: TRBD1 (5 bases). V lost 6 bases to trimming and J lost 0 bases, with 12 bases between them. The CDR3 spans 13 residues. CDR1 and CDR2 (germline): SQVTM, ANQGSEA. The CDR3: CSVDDSSSYEQYF. Written as DNA, the CDR3 is TGCAGCGTCGACGACAGCAGCTCCTACGAGCAGTACTTC.

The V and J genes are TRBV28 and TRBJ1-1; no reliable D call. Germline values: CDR1 MDHEN, CDR2 SYDVKM. The CDR3 sequence is 14 residues long. Trimming removed 7 bases at V and 2 bases at J, with 14 bases between. The CDR3 loop reads CASIPLNLNTEAFF. The CDR3 nucleotides read TGTGCCAGCATTCCCCTTAACCTAAACACTGAAGCTTTCTTT. Full variable domain (outside the CDR3, taken from reference TRBV28 and TRBJ1-1): DVKVTQSSRYLVKRTGEKVFLECVQDMDHENMFWYRQDPGLGLRLIYFSYDVKMKEKGDIPEGYSVSREKKERFSLILESASTNQTSMYLCASIPLNLNTEAFFGQGTRLTVV.

This clonotype was observed a handful of times. J is TRBJ1-2 and V is TRBV28; 10 nucleotides agree with TRBD1. Germline values: CDR1 MDHEN, CDR2 SYDVKM. V shed 9 bases, J shed 7 bases, and the junction held 11 bases outside the gene matches. The CDR3 is made up of 14 amino acids. CDR3 sequence (DNA): TGTGCCAGTAAGATATCCGGGACAGGGGCTGGCTACACCTTC. Translating it yields CASKISGTGAGYTF.

This clonotype was picked up many times. The chain employs TRBV5-4 and TRBJ1-4; D is unresolved. Between the trimmed V and J ends, which lost 0 bases and 0 bases, there was a span of 3 bases. The CDR3 runs to 14 residues. CDR1 SGHNT and CDR2 YYREEE come from the germline V gene (reference sequence). The CDR3 bases are TGTGCCAGCAGCTTGGATGCAACTAATGAAAAACTGTTTTTT. Protein product: CASSLDATNEKLFF.

This clonotype was detected a few times. J is TRBJ1-1 and V is TRBV6-1; D is unclear. Per germline, CDR1 MNHNS and CDR2 SASEGT. This CDR3 comprises 12 residues. V lost 2 bases to trimming and J lost 6 bases, with 7 bases between them. The CDR3 DNA reads TGTGCCAGCAGTGAATCGGCGGCTGAAGCTTTCTTT. Amino acid sequence: CASSESAAEAFF.

In DNA form, the CDR3 reads TGTGCCAGTAGTGTCACCTTACAGGGTCCGGATGGCTACACCTTC. This translates into CASSVTLQGPDGYTF. This chain joins TRBV19 and TRBJ1-2; D possibly corresponds to TRBD1 (6 bases). Germline V gives CDR1 LNHDA, CDR2 SQIVND (reference sequence). This CDR3 region has 15 residues. Trimming cost V 5 bases and J 6 bases, with 19 bases left between them. The full variable domain, in which reference TRBV19 and TRBJ1-2 provide the parts outside the CDR3, is DGGITQSPKYLFRKEGQNVTLSCEQNLNHDAMYWYRQDPGQGLRLIYYSQIVNDFQKGDIAEGYSVSREKKESFPLTVTSAQKNPTAFYLCASSVTLQGPDGYTFGSGTRLTVV.

This clonotype turned up a few times. The chain employs TRBV27 and TRBJ2-7; TRBD1 matches at 7 bases. The CDR3 has 14 amino acids. Per germline, CDR1 MNHEY and CDR2 SMNVEV (reference sequence). V trimming: 2 bases; J trimming: 3 bases; junction bases outside the gene matches: 4. The DNA of the CDR3 is TGTGCCAGCAGTTTAGGGGACAGAGTCTACGAGCAGTACTTC. Translating it yields CASSLGDRVYEQYF.

This clonotype was detected ten times or more. The gene calls are TRBV6-5 and TRBJ1-5; D gene uncertain. Germline V gene lookup returns CDR1 MNHEY and CDR2 SVGAGI. The V end lost 2 bases, the J end lost 5 bases, and 13 bases lay between the germline ends. The CDR3 covers 15 residues. The CDR3 sequence: CASSYDITGDQPQHF. CDR3 in DNA: TGTGCCAGCAGTTACGACATCACGGGCGATCAGCCCCAGCATTTT.

V and J are TRBV3-1 and TRBJ2-7, with TRBD2 identical over 12 bases. Trimming at V came to 0 bases and at J to 3 bases, leaving 6 bases not matched to a gene. The CDR3 is made up of 17 amino acids. Germline CDR1 and CDR2: LGHDT and YNNKEL (reference sequence). Written as DNA, the CDR3 is TGTGCCAGCAGCCAAGATCCGGCACTAGCGGGAGGCTACGAGCAGTACTTC. Protein product: CASSQDPALAGGYEQYF.

V usage is TRBV2 and J usage is TRBJ2-5; no clear D. Per the germline V gene, CDR1 is SNHLY and CDR2 is FYNNEI. V lost 6 bases to trimming and J lost 0 bases, with 5 bases between them. CDR3 length: 12 residues. CDR3 nucleotides: TGTGCCAGCAGGGGCGACCAAGAGACCCAGTACTTC. This gives the protein CASRGDQETQYF.

In this sample, this clonotype turned up a few times. This rearrangement joins TRBV12-3 or TRBV12-4 to TRBJ2-1, with D perhaps TRBD1 or TRBD2 (5 bases each). The CDR3 covers 12 residues. Trimming stripped 1 base from V and 9 bases from J, with 7 bases between. The CDR3 sequence is CASSLGGPEQFF. The CDR3 DNA reads as TGTGCCAGCAGTTTAGGGGGACCTGAGCAGTTCTTC.

This clonotype has only a few counts. The chain employs TRBV28 and TRBJ2-1, with TRBD2 matching 7 bases. The ends lost 2 bases at V and 2 bases at J; junction bases unmatched: 0. The CDR3 consists of 14 residues. Per the germline V gene, CDR1 is MDHEN and CDR2 is SYDVKM. The CDR3: CASSLAGAYNEQFF. CDR3 nucleotide sequence: TGTGCCAGCAGTTTAGCGGGAGCCTACAATGAGCAGTTCTTC.

This clonotype turned up a few times. The chain links TRBV19 to TRBJ2-1; D is ambiguous. With 6 bases removed from V and 6 bases from J, the gap between germline ends came to 12 bases. Germline-derived CDR1 and CDR2 are LNHDA and SQIVND (reference sequence). The CDR3 runs to 13 residues. Written as DNA, the CDR3 is TGTGCCAGTAGCCTGAACTTTGTCAATGAGCAGTTCTTC. Translation gives CASSLNFVNEQFF.